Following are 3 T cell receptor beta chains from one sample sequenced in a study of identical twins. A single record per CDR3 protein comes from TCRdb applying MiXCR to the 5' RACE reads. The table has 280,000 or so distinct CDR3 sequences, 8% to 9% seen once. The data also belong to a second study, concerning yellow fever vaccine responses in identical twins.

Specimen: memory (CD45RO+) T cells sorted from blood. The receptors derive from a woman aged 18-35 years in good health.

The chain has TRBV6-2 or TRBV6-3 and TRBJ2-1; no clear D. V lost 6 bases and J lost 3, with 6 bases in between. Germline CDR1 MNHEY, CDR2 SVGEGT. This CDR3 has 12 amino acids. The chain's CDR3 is CASRRNYNEQFF. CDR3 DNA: TGTGCCAGCAGGAGAAACTACAATGAGCAGTTCTTC.

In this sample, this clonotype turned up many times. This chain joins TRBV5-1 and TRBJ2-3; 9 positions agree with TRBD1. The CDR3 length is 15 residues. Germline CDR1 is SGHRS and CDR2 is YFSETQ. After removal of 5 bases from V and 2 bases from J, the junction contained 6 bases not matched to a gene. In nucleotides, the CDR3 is TGCGCCAGCAGTCGGGACAGGGCAAACACAGATACGCAGTATTTT. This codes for CASSRDRANTDTQYF. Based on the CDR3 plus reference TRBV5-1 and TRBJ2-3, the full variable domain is KAGVTQTPRYLIKTRGQQVTLSCSPISGHRSVSWYQQTPGQGLQFLFEYFSETQRNKGNFPGRFSGRQFSNSRSEMNVSTLELGDSALYLCASSRDRANTDTQYFGPGTRLTVL.

This CDR3 reads CASSEGGQAADTQYF. CDR3 in DNA: TGTGCCAGCAGTGAAGGAGGACAGGCAGCAGATACGCAGTATTTT. The J gene is TRBJ2-3, the V gene TRBV6-1, with 7 bases matching TRBD1. The trim removed 1 base at V and 4 bases at J, leaving 5 bases unmatched. CDR1 is MNHNS and CDR2 is SASEGT in the germline V gene. The CDR3 is made up of 15 amino acids.